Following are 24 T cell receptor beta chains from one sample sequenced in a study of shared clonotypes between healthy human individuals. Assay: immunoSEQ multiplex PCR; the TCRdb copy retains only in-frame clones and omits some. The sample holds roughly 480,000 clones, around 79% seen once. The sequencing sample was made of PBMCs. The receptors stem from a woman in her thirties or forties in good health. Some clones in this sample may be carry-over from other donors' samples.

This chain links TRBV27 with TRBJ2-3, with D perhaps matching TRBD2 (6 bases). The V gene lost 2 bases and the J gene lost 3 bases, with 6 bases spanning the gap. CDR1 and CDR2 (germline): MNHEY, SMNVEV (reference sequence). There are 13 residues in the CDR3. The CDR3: CASSLGRTDTQYF. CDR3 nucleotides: TGTGCCAGCAGTTTAGGGAGGACAGATACGCAGTATTTT.

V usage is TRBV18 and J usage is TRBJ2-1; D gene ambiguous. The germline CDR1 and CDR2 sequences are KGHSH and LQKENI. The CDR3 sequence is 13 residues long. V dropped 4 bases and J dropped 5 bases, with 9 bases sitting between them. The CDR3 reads CASSLGQNNEQFF. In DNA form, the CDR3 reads TGTGCCAGCTCACTTGGCCAGAACAATGAGCAGTTCTTC.

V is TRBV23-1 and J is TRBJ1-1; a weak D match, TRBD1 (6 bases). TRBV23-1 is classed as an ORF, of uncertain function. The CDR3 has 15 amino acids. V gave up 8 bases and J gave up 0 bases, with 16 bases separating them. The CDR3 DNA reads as TGCGCCAGCTGGACAGCCCTTTTAATGAACACTGAAGCTTTCTTT. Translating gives CASWTALLMNTEAFF.

Here the CDR3 reads CASSRSAGKNYGYTF. The CDR3 DNA reads as TGTGCCAGCAGCCGCTCGGCTGGGAAGAACTATGGCTACACCTTC. This sequence joins TRBV7-8 and TRBJ1-2, with unresolved D. This CDR3 comprises 15 residues. V lost 5 bases to trimming and J lost 2 bases, with 15 bases between them. From germline, CDR1 is SGHVS and CDR2 FQNEAQ.

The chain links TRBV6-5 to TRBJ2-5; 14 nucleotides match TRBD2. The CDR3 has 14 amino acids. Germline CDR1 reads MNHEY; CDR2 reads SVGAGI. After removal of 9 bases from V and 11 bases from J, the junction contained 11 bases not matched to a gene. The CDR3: CASWTSGRSGEQYF. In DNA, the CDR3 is TGTGCCAGTTGGACTAGCGGGAGGTCGGGAGAGCAGTACTTC.

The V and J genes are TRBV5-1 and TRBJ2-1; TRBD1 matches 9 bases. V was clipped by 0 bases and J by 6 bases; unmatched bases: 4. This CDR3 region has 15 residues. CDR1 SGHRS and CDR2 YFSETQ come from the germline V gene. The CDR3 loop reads CASSLAGQGFNEQFF. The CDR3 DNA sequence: TGCGCCAGCAGCTTGGCGGGACAGGGTTTCAATGAGCAGTTCTTC.

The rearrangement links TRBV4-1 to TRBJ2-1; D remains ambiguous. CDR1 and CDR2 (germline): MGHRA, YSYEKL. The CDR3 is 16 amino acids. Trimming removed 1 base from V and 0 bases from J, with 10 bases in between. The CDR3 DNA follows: TGCGCCAGCAGCCAAGGCCTCCCTCCCTCCTACAATGAGCAGTTCTTC. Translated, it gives CASSQGLPPSYNEQFF.

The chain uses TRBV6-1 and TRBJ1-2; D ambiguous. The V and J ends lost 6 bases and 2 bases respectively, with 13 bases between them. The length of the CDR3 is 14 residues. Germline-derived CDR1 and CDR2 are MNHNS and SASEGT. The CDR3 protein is CASSPGGPNYGYTF. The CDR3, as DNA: TGTGCCAGCAGCCCCGGAGGGCCCAACTATGGCTACACCTTC.

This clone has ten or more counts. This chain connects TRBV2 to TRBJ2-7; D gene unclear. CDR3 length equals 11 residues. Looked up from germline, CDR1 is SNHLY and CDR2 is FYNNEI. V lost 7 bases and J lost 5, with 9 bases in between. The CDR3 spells CASMFSDEQYF. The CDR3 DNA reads TGTGCCAGCATGTTTTCCGACGAGCAGTACTTC. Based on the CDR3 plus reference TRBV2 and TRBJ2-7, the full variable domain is EPEVTQTPSHQVTQMGQEVILRCVPISNHLYFYWYRQILGQKVEFLVSFYNNEISEKSEIFDDQFSVERPDGSNFTLKIRSTKLEDSAMYFCASMFSDEQYFGPGTRLTVT.

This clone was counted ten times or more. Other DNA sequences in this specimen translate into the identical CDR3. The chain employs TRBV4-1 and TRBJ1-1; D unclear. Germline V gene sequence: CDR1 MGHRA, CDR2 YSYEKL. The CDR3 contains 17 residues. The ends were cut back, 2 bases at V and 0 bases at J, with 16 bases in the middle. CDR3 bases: TGCGCCAGCAGCCAACGTACCCTCAGAGCCATGAACACTGAAGCTTTCTTT. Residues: CASSQRTLRAMNTEAFF.

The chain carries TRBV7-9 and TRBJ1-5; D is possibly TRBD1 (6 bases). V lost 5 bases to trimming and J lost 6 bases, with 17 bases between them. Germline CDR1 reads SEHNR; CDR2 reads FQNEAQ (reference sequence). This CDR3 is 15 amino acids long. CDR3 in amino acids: CASSISGAPGQPQHF. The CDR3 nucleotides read TGTGCCAGCAGCATATCAGGGGCGCCTGGTCAGCCCCAGCATTTT.

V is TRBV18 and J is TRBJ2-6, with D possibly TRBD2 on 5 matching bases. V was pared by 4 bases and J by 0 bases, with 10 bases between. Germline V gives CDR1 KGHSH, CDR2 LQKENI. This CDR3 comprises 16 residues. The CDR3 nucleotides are TGTGCCAGCTCACGGACTTCAACCTCTGGGGCCAACGTCCTGACTTTC. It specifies CASSRTSTSGANVLTF. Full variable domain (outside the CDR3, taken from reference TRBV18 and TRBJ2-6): NAGVMQNPRHLVRRRGQEARLRCSPMKGHSHVYWYRQLPEEGLKFMVYLQKENIIDESGMPKERFSAEFPKEGPSILRIQQVVRGDSAAYFCASSRTSTSGANVLTFGAGSRLTVL.

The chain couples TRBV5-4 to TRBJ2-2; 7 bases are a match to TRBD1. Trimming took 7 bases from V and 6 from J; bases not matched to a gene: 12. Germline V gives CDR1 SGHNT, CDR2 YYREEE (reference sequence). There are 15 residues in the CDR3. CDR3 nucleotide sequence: TGTGCCAGCGGCGGACAGGACCTTATTCCCGGGGAGCTGTTTTTT. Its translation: CASGGQDLIPGELFF.

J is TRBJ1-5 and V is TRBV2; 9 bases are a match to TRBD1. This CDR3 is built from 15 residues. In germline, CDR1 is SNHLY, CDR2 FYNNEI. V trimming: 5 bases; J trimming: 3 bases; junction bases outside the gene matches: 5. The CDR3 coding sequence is TGTGCCAGCAGTCGGGACAGGGACGTCAATCAGCCCCAGCATTTT. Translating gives CASSRDRDVNQPQHF.

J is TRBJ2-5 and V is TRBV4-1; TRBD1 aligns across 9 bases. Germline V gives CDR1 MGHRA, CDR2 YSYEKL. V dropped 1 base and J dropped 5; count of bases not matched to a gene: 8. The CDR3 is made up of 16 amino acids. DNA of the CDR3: TGCGCCAGCAGCCAAGCCTGGGACAGGGCGGGGGAGACCCAGTACTTC. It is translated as CASSQAWDRAGETQYF.

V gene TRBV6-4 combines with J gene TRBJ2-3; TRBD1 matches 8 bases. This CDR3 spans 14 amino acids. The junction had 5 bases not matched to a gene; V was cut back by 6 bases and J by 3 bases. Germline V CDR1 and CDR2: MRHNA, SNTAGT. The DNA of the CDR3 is TGTGCCAGCAGCTCAGGGGGCGTAACAGATACGCAGTATTTT. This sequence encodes CASSSGGVTDTQYF.

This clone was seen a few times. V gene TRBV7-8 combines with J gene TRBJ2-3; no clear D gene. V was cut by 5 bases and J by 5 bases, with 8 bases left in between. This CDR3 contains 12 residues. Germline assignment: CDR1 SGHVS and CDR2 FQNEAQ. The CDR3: CASSLELDTQYF. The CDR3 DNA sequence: TGTGCCAGCAGCCTGGAGTTAGATACGCAGTATTTT.

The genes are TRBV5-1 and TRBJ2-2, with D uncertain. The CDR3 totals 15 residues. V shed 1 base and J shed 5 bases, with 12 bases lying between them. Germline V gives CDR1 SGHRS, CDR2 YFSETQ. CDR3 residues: CASSLNLGSTGELFF. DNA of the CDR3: TGCGCCAGCAGCTTGAATCTGGGTAGTACCGGGGAGCTGTTTTTT.

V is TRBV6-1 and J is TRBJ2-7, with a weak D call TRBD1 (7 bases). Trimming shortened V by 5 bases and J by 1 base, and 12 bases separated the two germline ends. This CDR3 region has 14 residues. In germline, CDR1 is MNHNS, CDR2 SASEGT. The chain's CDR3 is CASSSQGGSYEQYF. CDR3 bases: TGTGCCAGCAGTTCGCAGGGGGGTTCCTACGAGCAGTACTTC.

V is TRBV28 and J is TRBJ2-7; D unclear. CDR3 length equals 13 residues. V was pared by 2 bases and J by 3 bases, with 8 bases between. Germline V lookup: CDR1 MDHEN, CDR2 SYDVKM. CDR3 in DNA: TGTGCCAGCAGTTTAGAAACCTACTACGAGCAGTACTTC. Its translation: CASSLETYYEQYF.

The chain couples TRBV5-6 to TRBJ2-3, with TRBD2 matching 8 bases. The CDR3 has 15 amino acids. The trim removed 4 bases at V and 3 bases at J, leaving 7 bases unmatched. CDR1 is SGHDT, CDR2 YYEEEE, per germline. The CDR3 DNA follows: TGTGCCAGCAGCCCGCTAGCGGGCGCAACAGATACGCAGTATTTT. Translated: CASSPLAGATDTQYF.

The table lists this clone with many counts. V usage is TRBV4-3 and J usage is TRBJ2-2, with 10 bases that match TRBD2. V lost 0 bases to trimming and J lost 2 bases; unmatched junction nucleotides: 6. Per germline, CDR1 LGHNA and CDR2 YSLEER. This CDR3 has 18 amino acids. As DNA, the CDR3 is TGCGCCAGCAGCCAAGAAGCCACTAGCGGGGATAACACCGGGGAGCTGTTTTTT. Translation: CASSQEATSGDNTGELFF.

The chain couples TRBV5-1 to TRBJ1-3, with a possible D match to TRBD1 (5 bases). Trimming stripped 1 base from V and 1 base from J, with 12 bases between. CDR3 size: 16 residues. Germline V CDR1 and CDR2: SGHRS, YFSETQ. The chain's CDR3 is CASSLTGGMSGNTIYF. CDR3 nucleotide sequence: TGCGCCAGCAGCTTGACGGGGGGAATGTCTGGAAACACCATATATTTT.

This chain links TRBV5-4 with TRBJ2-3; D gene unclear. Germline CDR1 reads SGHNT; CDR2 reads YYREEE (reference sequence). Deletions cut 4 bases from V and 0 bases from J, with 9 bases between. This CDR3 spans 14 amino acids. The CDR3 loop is CASSPDGSTDTQYF. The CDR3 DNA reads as TGTGCCAGCAGCCCGGACGGTAGCACAGATACGCAGTATTTT. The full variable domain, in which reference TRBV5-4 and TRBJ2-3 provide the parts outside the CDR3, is ETGVTQSPTHLIKTRGQQVTLRCSSQSGHNTVSWYQQALGQGPQFIFQYYREEENGRGNFPPRFSGLQFPNYSSELNVNALELDDSALYLCASSPDGSTDTQYFGPGTRLTVL.